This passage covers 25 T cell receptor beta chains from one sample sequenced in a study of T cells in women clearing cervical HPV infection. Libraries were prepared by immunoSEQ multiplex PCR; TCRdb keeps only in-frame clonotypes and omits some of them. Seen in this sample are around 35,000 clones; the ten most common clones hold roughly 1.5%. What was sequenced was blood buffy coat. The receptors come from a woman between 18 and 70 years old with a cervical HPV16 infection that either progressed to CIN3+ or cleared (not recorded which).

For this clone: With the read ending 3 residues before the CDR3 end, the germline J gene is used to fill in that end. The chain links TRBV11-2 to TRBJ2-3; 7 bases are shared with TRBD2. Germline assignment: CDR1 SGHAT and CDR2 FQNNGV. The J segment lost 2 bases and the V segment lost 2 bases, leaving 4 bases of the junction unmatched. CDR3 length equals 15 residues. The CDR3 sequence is CASSLTAGDTDTQYF. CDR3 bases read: TGTGCCAGCAGCTTAACCGCGGGGGACACAGATACG.

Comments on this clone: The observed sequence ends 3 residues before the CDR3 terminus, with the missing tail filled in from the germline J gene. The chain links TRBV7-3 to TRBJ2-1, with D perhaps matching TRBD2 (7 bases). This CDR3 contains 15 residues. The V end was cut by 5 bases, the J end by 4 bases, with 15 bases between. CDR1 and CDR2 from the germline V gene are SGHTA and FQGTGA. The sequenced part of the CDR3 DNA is TGTGCCAGCAGCCCCCAAGGGGGGGCTTACAATGAG. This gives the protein CASSPQGGAYNE. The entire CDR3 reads CASSPQGGAYNEQFF.

The CDR3 spells CSALAGYEQYF. The covered CDR3 bases are TGCAGTGCTCTAGCGGGCTACGAG. V and J are TRBV20-1 and TRBJ2-7, with 8 bases that match TRBD2. The DNA ends 3 residues before the CDR3 does, and the rest of the CDR3 is filled in from the germline J gene. The length of the CDR3 is 11 residues. The V gene end was trimmed by 5 bases and the J gene end by 3 bases; junction bases not matched to a gene: 0. From germline, CDR1 is DFQATT and CDR2 SNEGSKA (reference sequence).

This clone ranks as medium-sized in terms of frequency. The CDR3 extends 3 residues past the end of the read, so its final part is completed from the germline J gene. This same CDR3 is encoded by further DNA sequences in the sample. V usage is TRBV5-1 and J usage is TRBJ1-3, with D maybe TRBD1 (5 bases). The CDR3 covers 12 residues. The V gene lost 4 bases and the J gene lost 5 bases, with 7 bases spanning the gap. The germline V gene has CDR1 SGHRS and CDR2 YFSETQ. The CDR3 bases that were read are TGCGCCAGCAGCCCGGACAGAAACACC. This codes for CASSPDRNT. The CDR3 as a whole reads CASSPDRNTIYF.

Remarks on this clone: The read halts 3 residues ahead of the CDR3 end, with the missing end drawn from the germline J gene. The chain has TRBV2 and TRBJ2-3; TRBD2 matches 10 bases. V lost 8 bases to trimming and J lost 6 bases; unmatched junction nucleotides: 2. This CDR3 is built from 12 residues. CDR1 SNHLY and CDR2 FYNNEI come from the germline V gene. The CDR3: CASERGGDTQYF. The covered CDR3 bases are TGTGCCAGCGAGCGGGGGGGGGATACG.

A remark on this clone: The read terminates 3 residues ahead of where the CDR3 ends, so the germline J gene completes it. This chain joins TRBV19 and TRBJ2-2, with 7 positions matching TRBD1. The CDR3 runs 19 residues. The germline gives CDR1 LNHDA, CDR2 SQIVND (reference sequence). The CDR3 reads CASSILRGQALSGANVLFF. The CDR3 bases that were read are TGTGCCAGTAGTATTCTCCGTGGACAGGCCCTCTCTGGGGCCAACGTG.

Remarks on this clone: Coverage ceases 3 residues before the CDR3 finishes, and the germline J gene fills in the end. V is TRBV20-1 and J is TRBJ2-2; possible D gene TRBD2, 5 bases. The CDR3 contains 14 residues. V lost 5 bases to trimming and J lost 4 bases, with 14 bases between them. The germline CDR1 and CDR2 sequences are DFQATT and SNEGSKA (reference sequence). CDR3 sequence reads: CSARTVSGTGELFF. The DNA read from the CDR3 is TGCAGTGCTCGGACTGTAAGTGGCACCGGGGAG.

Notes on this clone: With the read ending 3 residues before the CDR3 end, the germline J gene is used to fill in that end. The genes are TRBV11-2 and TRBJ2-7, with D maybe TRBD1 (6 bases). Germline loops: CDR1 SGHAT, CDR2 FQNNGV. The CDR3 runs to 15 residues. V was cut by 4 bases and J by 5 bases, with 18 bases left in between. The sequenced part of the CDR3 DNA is TGTGCCAGCAGCTCCGGGGTGGGGGCGCTCAACGAG. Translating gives CASSSGVGALNE. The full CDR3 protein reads CASSSGVGALNEQYF.

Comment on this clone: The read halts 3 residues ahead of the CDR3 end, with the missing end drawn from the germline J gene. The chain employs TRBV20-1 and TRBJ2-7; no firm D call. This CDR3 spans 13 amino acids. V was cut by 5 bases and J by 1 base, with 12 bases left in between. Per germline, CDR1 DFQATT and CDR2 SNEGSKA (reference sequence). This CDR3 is CSAAASWSYEQYF. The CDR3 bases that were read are TGCAGTGCTGCGGCGAGCTGGTCCTACGAG.

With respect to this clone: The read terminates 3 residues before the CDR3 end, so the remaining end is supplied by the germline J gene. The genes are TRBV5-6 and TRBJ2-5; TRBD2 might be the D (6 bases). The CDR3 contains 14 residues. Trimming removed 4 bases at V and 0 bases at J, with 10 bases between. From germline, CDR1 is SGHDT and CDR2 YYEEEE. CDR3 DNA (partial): TGTGCCAGCAGCACAGGACTATACCAAGAGACC. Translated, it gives CASSTGLYQET. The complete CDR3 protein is CASSTGLYQETQYF.

CDR3 loop: CASSTRDTLYGYTF. The part of the CDR3 DNA that was read is TGTGCCAGTAGTACCCGGGACACCTTATATGGC. The rearrangement uses TRBV19 and TRBJ1-2, with D possibly matching TRBD1 (6 bases). The read terminates 3 residues ahead of where the CDR3 ends, so the germline J gene completes it. V was trimmed by 4 bases and J by 5 bases, leaving 14 bases between them. The CDR3 has 14 residues. Per the germline V gene, CDR1 is LNHDA and CDR2 is SQIVND (reference sequence).

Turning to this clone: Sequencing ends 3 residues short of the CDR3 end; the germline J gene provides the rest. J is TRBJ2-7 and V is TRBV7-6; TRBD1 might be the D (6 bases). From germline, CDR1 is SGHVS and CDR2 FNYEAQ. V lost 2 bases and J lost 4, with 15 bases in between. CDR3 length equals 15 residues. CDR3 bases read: TGTGCCAGCAGCTTAACTCGGCAGGGGCGGTACGAG. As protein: CASSLTRQGRYE. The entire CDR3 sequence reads CASSLTRQGRYEQYF.

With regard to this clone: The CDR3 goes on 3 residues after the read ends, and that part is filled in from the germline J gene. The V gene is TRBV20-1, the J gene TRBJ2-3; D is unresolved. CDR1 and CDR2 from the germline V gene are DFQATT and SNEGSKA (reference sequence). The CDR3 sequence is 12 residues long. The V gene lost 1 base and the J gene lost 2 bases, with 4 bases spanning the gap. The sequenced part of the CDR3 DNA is TGCAGTGCTAGAGCGGTCACAGATACG. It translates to CSARAVTDT. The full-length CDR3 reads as CSARAVTDTQYF.

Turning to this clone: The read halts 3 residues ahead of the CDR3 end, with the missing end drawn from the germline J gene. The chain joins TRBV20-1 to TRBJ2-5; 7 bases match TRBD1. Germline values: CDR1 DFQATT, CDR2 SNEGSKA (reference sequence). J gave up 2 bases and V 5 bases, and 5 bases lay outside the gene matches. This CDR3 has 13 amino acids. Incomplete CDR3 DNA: TGCAGTGCTCAAAGGGACAGTCAAGAGACC. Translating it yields CSAQRDSQET. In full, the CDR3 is CSAQRDSQETQYF.

Incomplete CDR3 DNA: TGCGCCAGCAGCCCGGACAGGGGCGATGAG. Its protein is CASSPDRGDE. The entire CDR3 protein is CASSPDRGDEQFF. The genes are TRBV5-1 and TRBJ2-1; TRBD1 aligns across 9 bases. The CDR3 end lies 3 residues beyond the end of the read and is filled in from the germline J gene. Unmatched junction bases numbered 4, after V lost 4 bases and J lost 8 bases. Germline V gives CDR1 SGHRS, CDR2 YFSETQ. The CDR3 loop spans 13 amino acids.

This chain's CDR3 is CASSLEGNGETQYF. The CDR3 bases that were read are TGCGCCAGCAGCTTGGAGGGGAATGGAGAGACC. The genes are TRBV5-1 and TRBJ2-5; a possible D gene is TRBD1 (5 bases). The read ends 3 residues shy of where the CDR3 ends; the end is completed using the germline J gene. V was pared by 0 bases and J by 4 bases, with 10 bases between. The CDR3 extends over 14 amino acids. CDR1 and CDR2 (germline): SGHRS, YFSETQ.

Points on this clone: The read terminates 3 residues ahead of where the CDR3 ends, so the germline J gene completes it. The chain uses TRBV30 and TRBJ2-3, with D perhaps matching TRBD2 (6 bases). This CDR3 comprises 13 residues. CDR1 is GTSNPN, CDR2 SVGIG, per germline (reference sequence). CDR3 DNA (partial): TGTGCCTGGAGTCTGGAGGGGTACCAGCCG. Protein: CAWSLEGYQP. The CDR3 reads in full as CAWSLEGYQPQYF.

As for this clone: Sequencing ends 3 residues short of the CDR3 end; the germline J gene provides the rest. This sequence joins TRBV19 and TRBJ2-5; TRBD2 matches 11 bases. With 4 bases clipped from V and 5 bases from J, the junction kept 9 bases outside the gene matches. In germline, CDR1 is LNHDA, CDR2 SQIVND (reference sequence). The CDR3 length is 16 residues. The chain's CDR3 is CASSTPGLAVMETQYF. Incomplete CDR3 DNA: TGTGCCAGTAGTACTCCGGGACTAGCGGTAATGGAGACC.

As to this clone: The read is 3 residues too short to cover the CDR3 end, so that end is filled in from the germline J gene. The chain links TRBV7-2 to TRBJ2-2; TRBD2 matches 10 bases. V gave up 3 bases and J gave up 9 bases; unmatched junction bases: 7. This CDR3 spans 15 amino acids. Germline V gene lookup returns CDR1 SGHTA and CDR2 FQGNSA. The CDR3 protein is CASSLKAGGPWELFF. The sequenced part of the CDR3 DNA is TGTGCCAGCAGCTTGAAAGCGGGAGGGCCTTGGGAG.

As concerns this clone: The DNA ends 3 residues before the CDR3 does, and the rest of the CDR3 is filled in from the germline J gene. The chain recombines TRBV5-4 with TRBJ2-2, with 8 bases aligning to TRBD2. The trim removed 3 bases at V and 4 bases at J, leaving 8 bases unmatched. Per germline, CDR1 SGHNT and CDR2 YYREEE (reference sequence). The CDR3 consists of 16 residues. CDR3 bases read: TGTGCCAGCAGCTCGTCCACCGGGACTAGCACCGGGGAG. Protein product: CASSSSTGTSTGE. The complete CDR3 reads CASSSSTGTSTGELFF. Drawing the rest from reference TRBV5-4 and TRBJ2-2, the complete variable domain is ETGVTQSPTHLIKTRGQQVTLRCSSQSGHNTVSWYQQALGQGPQFIFQYYREEENGRGNFPPRFSGLQFPNYSSELNVNALELDDSALYLCASSSSTGTSTGELFFGEGSRLTVL.

The sequenced CDR3 bases are TGCGCCAGCAGCTTGGGACTAGCGGGACGACCCTACGAG. Translating gives CASSLGLAGRPYE. The entire CDR3 is CASSLGLAGRPYEQYF. The chain links TRBV5-1 to TRBJ2-7, with 11 bases that match TRBD2. The read terminates 3 residues ahead of where the CDR3 ends, so the germline J gene completes it. Germline trimming cut 0 bases from V and 2 bases from J; bases unmatched to any gene: 4. The CDR3 sequence is 16 residues long. Looked up from germline, CDR1 is SGHRS and CDR2 is YFSETQ. The full variable domain, completed using reference TRBV5-1 and TRBJ2-7, is KAGVTQTPRYLIKTRGQQVTLSCSPISGHRSVSWYQQTPGQGLQFLFEYFSETQRNKGNFPGRFSGRQFSNSRSEMNVSTLELGDSALYLCASSLGLAGRPYEQYFGPGTRLTVT.

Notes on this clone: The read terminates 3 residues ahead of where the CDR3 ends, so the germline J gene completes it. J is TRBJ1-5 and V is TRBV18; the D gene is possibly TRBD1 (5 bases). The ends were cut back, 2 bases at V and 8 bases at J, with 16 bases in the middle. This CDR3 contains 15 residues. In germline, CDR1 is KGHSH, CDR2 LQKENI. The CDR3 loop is CASSPSHGRGEPQHF. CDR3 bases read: TGTGCCAGCTCACCATCGCACGGCCGGGGGGAGCCC.

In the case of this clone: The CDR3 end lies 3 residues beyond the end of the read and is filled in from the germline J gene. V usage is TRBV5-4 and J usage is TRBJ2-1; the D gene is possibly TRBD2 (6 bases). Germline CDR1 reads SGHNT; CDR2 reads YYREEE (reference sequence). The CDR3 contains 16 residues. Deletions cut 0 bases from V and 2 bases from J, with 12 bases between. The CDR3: CASSLADYRAYNEQFF. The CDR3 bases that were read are TGTGCCAGCAGCTTGGCGGACTATAGGGCCTACAATGAG.

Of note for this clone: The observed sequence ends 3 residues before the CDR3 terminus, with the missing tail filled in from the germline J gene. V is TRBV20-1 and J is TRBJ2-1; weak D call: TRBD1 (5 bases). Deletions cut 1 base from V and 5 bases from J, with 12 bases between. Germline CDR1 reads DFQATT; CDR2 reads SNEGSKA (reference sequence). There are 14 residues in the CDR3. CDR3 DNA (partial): TGCAGTGCTAGAGCTCGCAGGGCCCACAATGAG. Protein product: CSARARRAHNE. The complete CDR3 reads CSARARRAHNEQFF.

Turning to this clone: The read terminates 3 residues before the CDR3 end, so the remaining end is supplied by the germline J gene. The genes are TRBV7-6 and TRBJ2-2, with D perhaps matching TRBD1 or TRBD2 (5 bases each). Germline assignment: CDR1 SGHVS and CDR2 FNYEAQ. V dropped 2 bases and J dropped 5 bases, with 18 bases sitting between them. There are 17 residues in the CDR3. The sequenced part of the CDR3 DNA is TGTGCCAGCAGCTTAATCCGGAGGCAGGGTCAGACCGGGGAG. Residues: CASSLIRRQGQTGE. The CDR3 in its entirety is CASSLIRRQGQTGELFF.